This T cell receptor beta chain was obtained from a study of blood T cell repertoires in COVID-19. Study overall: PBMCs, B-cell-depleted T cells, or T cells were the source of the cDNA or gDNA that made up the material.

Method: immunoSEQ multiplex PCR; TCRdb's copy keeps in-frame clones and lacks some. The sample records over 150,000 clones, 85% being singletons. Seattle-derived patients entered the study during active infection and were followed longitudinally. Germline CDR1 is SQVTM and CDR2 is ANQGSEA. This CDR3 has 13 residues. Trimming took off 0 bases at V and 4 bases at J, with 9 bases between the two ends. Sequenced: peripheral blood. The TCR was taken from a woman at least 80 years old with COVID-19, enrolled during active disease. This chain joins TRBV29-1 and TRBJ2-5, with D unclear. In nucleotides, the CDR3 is TGCAGCGTTGAAGAACATTTTTTAGAGACCCAGTACTTC. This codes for CSVEEHFLETQYF.